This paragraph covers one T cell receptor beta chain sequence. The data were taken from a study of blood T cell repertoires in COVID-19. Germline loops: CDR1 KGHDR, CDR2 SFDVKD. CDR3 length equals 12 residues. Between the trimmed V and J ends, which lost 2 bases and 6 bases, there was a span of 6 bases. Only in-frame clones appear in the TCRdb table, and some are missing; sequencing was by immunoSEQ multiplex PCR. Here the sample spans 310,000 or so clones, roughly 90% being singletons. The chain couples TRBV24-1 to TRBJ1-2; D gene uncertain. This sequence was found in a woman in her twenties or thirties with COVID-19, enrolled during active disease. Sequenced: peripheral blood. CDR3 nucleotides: TGTGCCACCAGTGATTCGGTCGATGGCTACACCTTC. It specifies CATSDSVDGYTF.